This T cell receptor beta chain was captured in a study of CD8 T cells in Susac syndrome. Turning to the study itself: Patients with Susac syndrome were therapy-naive, taking corticosteroids, with some also receiving intravenous immunoglobulin, or taking intravenous immunoglobulin alone at the time their blood was drawn.

The patients with Susac syndrome satisfied recently defined diagnostic criteria for either definite or probable disease. Worth noting for this clonotype: Its antigen is unknown.

cDNA came from approximately 0.5 to 1 ug RNA primed by random hexamers. immunoSEQ multiplex PCR amplified TCR beta CDR3 across 54 Vbeta, 13 Jbeta. TCRdb re-called the immunoSEQ multiplex PCR reads through MiXCR, storing one row per CDR3 protein. Seen here are over 120,000 distinct CDR3 sequences, about 95% observed once, and the top ten hold roughly 0.15%. V was clipped by 4 bases and J by 4 bases; unmatched bases: 3. CDR3 size: 14 residues. Looked up from germline, CDR1 is SGHRS and CDR2 is YFSETQ. Study-wide results and limits: None of the CD4+ T cell repertoires in Susac syndrome showed clonal expansion.

This receptor was taken from a human donor with Susac syndrome. Specimen: CD4+ T cells from PBMCs. The chain employs TRBV5-1 and TRBJ1-2, with TRBD1 matching over 11 bases. CDR3 sequence reads: CASSTGTGGYGYTF. The DNA for the CDR3 is TGCGCCAGCAGCACCGGGACAGGGGGCTATGGCTACACCTTC.